Following are 17 T cell receptor beta chains from one sample sequenced in a study of blood T cell repertoires in COVID-19. TCRdb's copy holds only in-frame clones and misses some; the assay was immunoSEQ multiplex PCR. The sample includes about 210,000 clones, around 84% seen only once; the top ten take over 10%. The material sequenced was peripheral blood. Receptors were obtained from a human donor in a cohort sampled during active COVID-19.

This chain joins TRBV28 and TRBJ2-3, with a tentative D call TRBD2 (6 bases). Trimming cost V 6 bases and J 4 bases, with 11 bases left between them. The length of the CDR3 is 13 residues. The V gene's germline CDR1 is MDHEN and CDR2 SYDVKM. CDR3 coding DNA: TGTGCCAGCAGGGACTGGGGGGCAGATACGCAGTATTTT. This translates into CASRDWGADTQYF. The full variable domain, with the rest looked up from reference TRBV28 and TRBJ2-3, is DVKVTQSSRYLVKRTGEKVFLECVQDMDHENMFWYRQDPGLGLRLIYFSYDVKMKEKGDIPEGYSVSREKKERFSLILESASTNQTSMYLCASRDWGADTQYFGPGTRLTVL.

This chain links TRBV5-1 with TRBJ2-7; no clear D gene. V lost 0 bases to trimming and J lost 2 bases, with 12 bases between them. CDR1 and CDR2 (germline): SGHRS, YFSETQ. This CDR3 is built from 15 residues. In DNA, the CDR3 is TGCGCCAGCAGCTTGGCCCCCCCGTTTGCCTACGAGCAGTACTTC. Its protein product is CASSLAPPFAYEQYF.

The V call is TRBV30, the J call TRBJ2-1, with D perhaps TRBD2 (5 bases). Germline values: CDR1 GTSNPN, CDR2 SVGIG (reference sequence). There are 15 residues in the CDR3. Deletions cut 3 bases from V and 0 bases from J, with 12 bases between. CDR3 in amino acids: CAWRRRWSSYNEQFF. The CDR3 DNA follows: TGTGCCTGGAGGAGGAGGTGGAGCTCCTACAATGAGCAGTTCTTC.

This chain uses TRBV15 with TRBJ1-2, with 9 bases that match TRBD1. The trim removed 5 bases at V and 9 bases at J, leaving 7 bases unmatched. CDR3 length: 13 residues. The germline V gene has CDR1 LNHNV and CDR2 YYDKDF (reference sequence). CDR3 nucleotides: TGTGCCACCAGCGCCAAGGACAGGGGAAGCTACACCTTC. Translating gives CATSAKDRGSYTF.

J is TRBJ1-2 and V is TRBV5-8; D call uncertain. V dropped 4 bases and J dropped 4 bases, with 17 bases sitting between them. This CDR3 is 15 amino acids long. CDR1 SGHTS and CDR2 YDEGEE come from the germline V gene. The CDR3 sequence is CASSPLVPLGYGYTF. CDR3 in DNA: TGTGCCAGCAGCCCCCTCGTTCCCCTCGGCTATGGCTACACCTTC.

The gene calls are TRBV5-4 and TRBJ2-3, with TRBD2 identical over 11 bases. The CDR3 is 14 amino acids. Trimming took 9 bases from V and 2 from J; bases not matched to a gene: 5. The germline V gene encodes CDR1 SGHNT and CDR2 YYREEE (reference sequence). CDR3 DNA sequence: TGTGCCACCCGACTAGCGGGATACACAGATACGCAGTATTTT. It specifies CATRLAGYTDTQYF.

The chain couples TRBV2 to TRBJ2-3; perhaps TRBD2 as D (6 bases). This CDR3 has 15 amino acids. The germline V gene encodes CDR1 SNHLY and CDR2 FYNNEI. The V end was cut by 6 bases, the J end by 0 bases, with 13 bases between. CDR3: CASRRGLASTDTQYF. The CDR3 DNA follows: TGTGCCAGCAGACGCGGTCTAGCGAGCACAGATACGCAGTATTTT.

This chain links TRBV29-1 with TRBJ1-2; D is unclear. The CDR3 runs to 11 residues. Germline CDR1 reads SQVTM; CDR2 reads ANQGSEA. The V end was cut by 3 bases, the J end by 8 bases, with 10 bases between. CDR3 nucleotide sequence: TGCAGCGTTGACCCCTATGAAGGCTACACCTTC. It specifies CSVDPYEGYTF. Full variable domain (rest looked up from reference TRBV29-1 and TRBJ1-2): SAVISQKPSRDICQRGTSLTIQCQVDSQVTMMFWYRQQPGQSLTLIATANQGSEATYESGFVIDKFPISRPNLTFSTLTVSNMSPEDSSIYLCSVDPYEGYTFGSGTRLTVV.

The gene calls are TRBV5-4 and TRBJ2-3; 11 bases agree with TRBD2. Germline CDR1 and CDR2: SGHNT and YYREEE (reference sequence). V trimming: 4 bases; J trimming: 5 bases; junction bases outside the gene matches: 3. This CDR3 has 14 amino acids. This chain's CDR3 is CASSISGGGDTQYF. As DNA, the CDR3 is TGTGCCAGCAGCATTAGCGGGGGGGGAGATACGCAGTATTTT.

The genes are TRBV11-2 and TRBJ1-1; 7 nucleotides align to TRBD1. J lost 6 bases, V lost 5 bases, and 9 bases had no gene match. Germline CDR1 SGHAT, CDR2 FQNNGV. This CDR3 has 14 amino acids. The CDR3 nucleotides read TGTGCCAGCAGCCTCGTACAGGGGAGGTCTGAAGCTTTCTTT. It translates to CASSLVQGRSEAFF.

The rearrangement uses TRBV30 and TRBJ1-6; TRBD1 matches at 10 bases. Germline-derived CDR1 and CDR2 are GTSNPN and SVGIG (reference sequence). This CDR3 is 14 amino acids long. After removal of 4 bases from V and 8 bases from J, the junction contained 5 bases not matched to a gene. CDR3 coding DNA: TGTGCCTGGAATCCCGGGACAGGGGATTCACCCCTCCACTTT. Translation: CAWNPGTGDSPLHF.

J is TRBJ2-2 and V is TRBV11-2; D possibly corresponds to TRBD1 (6 bases). V dropped 5 bases and J dropped 4 bases, with 17 bases sitting between them. Germline V gene sequence: CDR1 SGHAT, CDR2 FQNNGV. This CDR3 has 16 amino acids. The CDR3 loop is CASSHRTAGLTGELFF. CDR3 coding DNA: TGTGCCAGCAGCCATAGGACAGCCGGTCTCACCGGGGAGCTGTTTTTT.

The chain is built from TRBV6-5 and TRBJ1-1; no reliable D call. The CDR3 is made up of 13 amino acids. Per germline, CDR1 MNHEY and CDR2 SVGAGI. The V end lost 0 bases, the J end lost 6 bases, and 8 bases lay between the germline ends. CDR3 bases: TGTGCCAGCAGTTACTCGAATCAGGCTGAAGCTTTCTTT. It is translated as CASSYSNQAEAFF.

The chain uses TRBV9 and TRBJ1-6, with D perhaps TRBD1 (6 bases). This CDR3 region has 14 residues. V dropped 4 bases and J dropped 8 bases, with 13 bases sitting between them. Germline V gives CDR1 SGDLS, CDR2 YYNGEE. The CDR3 protein is CASSLGGGDSPLHF. CDR3 in DNA: TGTGCCAGCAGCCTAGGGGGGGGAGATTCACCCCTCCACTTT.

This clone occurred a few times. The J gene is TRBJ1-6, the V gene TRBV7-6; D perhaps matches TRBD1 (5 bases). Germline-derived CDR1 and CDR2 are SGHVS and FNYEAQ. The CDR3 consists of 17 residues. V was trimmed by 5 bases and J by 6 bases, leaving 20 bases between them. The DNA of the CDR3 is TGTGCCAGCAGCCAAGGGTATAGGCAGGGTGGTAATTCACCCCTCCACTTT. Translating gives CASSQGYRQGGNSPLHF.

J is TRBJ2-6 and V is TRBV27; D remains ambiguous. Looked up from germline, CDR1 is MNHEY and CDR2 is SMNVEV (reference sequence). V was pared by 6 bases and J by 3 bases, with 9 bases between. The CDR3 runs 14 residues. The CDR3, as DNA: TGTGCCAGCAGACCCCACAGTGGGGCCAACGTCCTGACTTTC. The encoded protein is CASRPHSGANVLTF.

The chain employs TRBV5-6 and TRBJ1-5, with unresolved D. The germline V and J ends were trimmed by 1 base and 9 bases, with 14 bases remaining between them. The CDR3 spans 14 residues. From germline, CDR1 is SGHDT and CDR2 YYEEEE. As DNA, the CDR3 is TGTGCCAGCAGCTTGACCCAGAGGGCAGGGCCCCAGCATTTT. Amino acids: CASSLTQRAGPQHF.